This T cell receptor beta chain was obtained from a study of blood T cell repertoires in COVID-19. The overall study: From the United States, Italy and Spain came samples of acute and convalescent COVID-19. Sample material is recorded as cDNA or gDNA derived from T cells, B-cell-depleted T cells, or PBMCs.

Per the authors' pipeline: From reference gene primer amplification, estimates of nucleated cell counts were derived. Here immunoSEQ multiplex PCR was the method, and the copy in TCRdb shows in-frame clones only, minus some. That table gives V, J and clone size, and the DNA gave D and trimming. The sample includes about 210,000 clones, 60% to 85% seen only once; the top ten take about 7%. V gave up 2 bases and J gave up 6 bases; unmatched junction bases: 8. Per the germline V gene, CDR1 is MNHNS and CDR2 is SASEGT. The CDR3 is 16 residues long. The chain combines TRBV6-1 with TRBJ1-5, with TRBD1 identical over 9 bases. This sequence was found in a woman aged 70 to 79 with acute or convalescent COVID-19. The sequenced sample was peripheral blood. The CDR3 DNA follows: TGTGCCAGCAGTGAAATGGGCACAGGGGGCGGTCAGCCCCAGCATTTT. Encoded protein: CASSEMGTGGGQPQHF.